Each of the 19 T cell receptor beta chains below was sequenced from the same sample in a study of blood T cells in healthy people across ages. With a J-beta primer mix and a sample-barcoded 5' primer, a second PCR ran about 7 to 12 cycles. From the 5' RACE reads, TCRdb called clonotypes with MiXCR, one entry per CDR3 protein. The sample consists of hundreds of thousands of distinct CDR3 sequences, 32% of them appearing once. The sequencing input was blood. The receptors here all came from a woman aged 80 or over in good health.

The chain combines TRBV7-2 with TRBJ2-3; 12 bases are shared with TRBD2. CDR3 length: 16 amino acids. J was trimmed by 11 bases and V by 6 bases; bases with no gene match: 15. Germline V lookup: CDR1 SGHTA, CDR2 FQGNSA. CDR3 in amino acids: CASRGPGTSGPRGQYF. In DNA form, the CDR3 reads TGTGCCAGCAGGGGGCCCGGGACTAGCGGGCCTCGAGGGCAGTATTTT.

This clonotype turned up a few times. This CDR3 reads CASSHPMGSETNSPLHF. The CDR3, as DNA: TGCGCCAGCAGCCACCCTATGGGGTCCGAAACTAATTCACCCCTCCACTTT. The J gene is TRBJ1-6, the V gene TRBV4-3, with D hard to call. V lost 3 bases and J lost 6, with 18 bases in between. CDR1 LGHNA and CDR2 YSLEER come from the germline V gene. The CDR3 totals 17 residues.

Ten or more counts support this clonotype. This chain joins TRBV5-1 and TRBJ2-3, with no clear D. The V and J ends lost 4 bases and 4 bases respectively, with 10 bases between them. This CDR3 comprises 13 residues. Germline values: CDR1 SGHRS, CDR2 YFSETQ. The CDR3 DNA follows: TGCGCCAGCAGCCCGGATAGGCCAGATACGCAGTATTTT. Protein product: CASSPDRPDTQYF.

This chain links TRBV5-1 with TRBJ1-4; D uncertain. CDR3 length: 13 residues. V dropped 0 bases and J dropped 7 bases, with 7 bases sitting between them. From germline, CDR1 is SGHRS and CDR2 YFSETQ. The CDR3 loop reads CASSLVVGEKLFF. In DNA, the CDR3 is TGCGCCAGCAGCTTGGTAGTCGGTGAAAAACTGTTTTTT.

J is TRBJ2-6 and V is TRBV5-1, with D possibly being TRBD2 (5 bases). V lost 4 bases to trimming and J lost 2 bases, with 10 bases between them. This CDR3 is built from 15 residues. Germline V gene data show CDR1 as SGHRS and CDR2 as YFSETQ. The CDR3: CASSTGKTGANVLTF. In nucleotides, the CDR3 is TGCGCCAGCAGCACGGGGAAGACTGGGGCCAACGTCCTGACTTTC.

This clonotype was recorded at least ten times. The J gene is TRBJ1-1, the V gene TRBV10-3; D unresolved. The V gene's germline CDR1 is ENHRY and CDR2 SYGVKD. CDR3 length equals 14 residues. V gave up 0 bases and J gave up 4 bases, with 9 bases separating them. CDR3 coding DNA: TGTGCCATCAGTGAGTCTGGACGGTCCACTGAAGCTTTCTTT. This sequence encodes CAISESGRSTEAFF.

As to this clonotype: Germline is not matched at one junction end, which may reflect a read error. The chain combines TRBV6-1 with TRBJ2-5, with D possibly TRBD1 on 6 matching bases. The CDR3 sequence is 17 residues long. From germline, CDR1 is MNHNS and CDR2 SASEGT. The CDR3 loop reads CAISVQGTGPNQETQYF. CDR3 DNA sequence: TGTGCCATCAGTGTGCAGGGAACAGGGCCGAACCAAGAGACCCAGTACTTC.

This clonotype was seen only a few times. As DNA, the CDR3 is TGTGCCGGCCGTTCGGGGATCCAAGAGACCCAGTACTTC. This codes for CAGRSGIQETQYF. V and J are TRBV28 and TRBJ2-5; possible D gene TRBD2, 5 bases. From germline, CDR1 is MDHEN and CDR2 SYDVKM. CDR3 length: 13 amino acids. With 11 bases removed from V and 1 base from J, the gap between germline ends came to 14 bases.

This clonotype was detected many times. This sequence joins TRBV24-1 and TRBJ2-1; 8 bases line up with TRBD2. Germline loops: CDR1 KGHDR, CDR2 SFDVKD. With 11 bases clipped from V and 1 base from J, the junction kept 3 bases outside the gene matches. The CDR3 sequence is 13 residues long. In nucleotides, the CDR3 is TGTGCCAGAAGCGGGGGTTCCTACAATGAGCAGTTCTTC. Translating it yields CARSGGSYNEQFF.

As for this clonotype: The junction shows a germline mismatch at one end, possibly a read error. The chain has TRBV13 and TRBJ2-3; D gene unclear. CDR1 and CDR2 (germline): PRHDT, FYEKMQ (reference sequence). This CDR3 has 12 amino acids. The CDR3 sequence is CVSSLSGDTQYF. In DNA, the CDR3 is TGTGTCAGCAGCTTAAGTGGAGATACGCAGTATTTT.

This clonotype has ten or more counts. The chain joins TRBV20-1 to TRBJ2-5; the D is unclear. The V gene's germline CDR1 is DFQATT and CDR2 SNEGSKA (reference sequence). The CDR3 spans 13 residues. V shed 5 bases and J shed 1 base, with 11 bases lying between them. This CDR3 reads CSAVGDSQETQYF. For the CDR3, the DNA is TGCAGTGCTGTCGGTGACTCCCAAGAGACCCAGTACTTC.

The chain's CDR3 is CAITMGLDYEQYF. The CDR3 DNA follows: TGTGCCATCACCATGGGACTAGACTACGAGCAGTACTTC. The chain recombines TRBV10-3 with TRBJ2-7, with 8 bases that match TRBD2. CDR1 and CDR2 (germline): ENHRY, SYGVKD. The length of the CDR3 is 13 residues. Germline trimming cut 7 bases from V and 3 bases from J; bases unmatched to any gene: 5.

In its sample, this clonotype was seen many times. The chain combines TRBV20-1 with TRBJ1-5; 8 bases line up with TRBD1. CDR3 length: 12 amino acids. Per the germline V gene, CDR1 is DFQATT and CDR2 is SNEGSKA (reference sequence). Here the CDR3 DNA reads TGCAGCGTAGGACAGGGCGATCAGCCCCAGCATTTT. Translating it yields CSVGQGDQPQHF.

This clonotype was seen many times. CDR3 sequence reads: CAISSGANVLTF. The CDR3, as DNA: TGTGCCATCAGCTCTGGGGCCAACGTCCTGACTTTC. V gene TRBV10-3 combines with J gene TRBJ2-6, with no clear D. This CDR3 spans 12 amino acids. The germline V and J ends were trimmed by 6 bases and 0 bases, with 0 bases remaining between them. The germline V gene encodes CDR1 ENHRY and CDR2 SYGVKD.

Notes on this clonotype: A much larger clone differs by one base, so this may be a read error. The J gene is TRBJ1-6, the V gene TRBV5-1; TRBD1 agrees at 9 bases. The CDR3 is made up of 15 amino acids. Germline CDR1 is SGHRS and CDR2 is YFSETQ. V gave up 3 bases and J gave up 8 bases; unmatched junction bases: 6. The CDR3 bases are TGCGCCAGCAGCTCGGGGACAGGGATGTATTCACCCCTCCACTTT. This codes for CASSSGTGMYSPLHF.

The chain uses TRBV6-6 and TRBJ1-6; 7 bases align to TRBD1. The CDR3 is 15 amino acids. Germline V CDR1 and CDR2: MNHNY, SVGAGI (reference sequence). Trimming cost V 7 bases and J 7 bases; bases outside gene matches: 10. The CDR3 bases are TGTGCCAGCATCGCAGGGGGATCAGGGAATTCACCCCTCCACTTT. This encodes CASIAGGSGNSPLHF.

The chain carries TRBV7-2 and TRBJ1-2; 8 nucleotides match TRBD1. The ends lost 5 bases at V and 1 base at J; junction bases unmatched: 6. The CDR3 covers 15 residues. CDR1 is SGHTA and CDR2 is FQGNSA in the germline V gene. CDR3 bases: TGTGCCAGCAGCCCCTGGACAGGGCATAACTATGGCTACACCTTC. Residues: CASSPWTGHNYGYTF. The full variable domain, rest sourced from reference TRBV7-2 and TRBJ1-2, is GAGVSQSPSNKVTEKGKDVELRCDPISGHTALYWYRQSLGQGLEFLIYFQGNSAPDKSGLPSDRFSAERTGGSVSTLTIQRTQQEDSAVYLCASSPWTGHNYGYTFGSGTRLTVV.

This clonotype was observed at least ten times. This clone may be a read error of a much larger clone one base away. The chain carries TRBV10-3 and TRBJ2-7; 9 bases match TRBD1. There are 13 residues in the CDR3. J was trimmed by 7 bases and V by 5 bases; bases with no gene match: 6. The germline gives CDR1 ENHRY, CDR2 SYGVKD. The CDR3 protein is CAISLDRGNEQYF. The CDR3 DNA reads TGTGCCATCAGTCTCGACAGGGGGAATGAGCAGTACTTC.

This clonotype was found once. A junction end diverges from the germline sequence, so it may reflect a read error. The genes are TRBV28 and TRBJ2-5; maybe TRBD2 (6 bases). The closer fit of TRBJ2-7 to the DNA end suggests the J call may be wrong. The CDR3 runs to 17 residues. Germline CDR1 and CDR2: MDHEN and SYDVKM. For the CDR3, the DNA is TGTACCAGCAGTTTATTTTCTCGGGGGTCGTTCCCTACCGAGCAGTACTTC. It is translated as CTSSLFSRGSFPTEQYF.